This entry concerns a single TCR beta chain. Its antigen is currently unknown. The CDR3 extends over 12 amino acids. Germline V gene sequence: CDR1 SGHTS, CDR2 YDEGEE. V was shortened by 0 bases and J by 5 bases, with 5 bases between the two germline ends. Assay: immunoSEQ multiplex PCR; the TCRdb copy retains only in-frame clones and omits some. The table lists some 5,700 clones, under 85% of them singletons. The sample is drawn from a study of chemoradiotherapy in HPV16-positive cancers. Broader study findings: Non-HPV-specific T cells did not expand in tumors during treatment, whereas candidate HPV-specific clones and E7-related motifs did.

This specimen consisted of tumor tissue, obtained from a patient who underwent chemoradiotherapy. The receptor was derived from a human donor with HPV-associated anogenital cancer. The rearrangement links TRBV5-8 to TRBJ1-1; no reliable D call. The CDR3 is CASSLDRTEAFF. CDR3 DNA: TGTGCCAGCAGCTTGGATCGGACTGAAGCTTTCTTT.